The text below deals with one T cell receptor (beta chain). Germline V gene sequence: CDR1 SGHTS, CDR2 YDEGEE. The CDR3 totals 13 residues. V was trimmed by 2 bases and J by 4 bases, leaving 7 bases between them. The protocol was immunoSEQ multiplex PCR, while the TCRdb copy is restricted to in-frame clones and leaves out a portion. Among tens of thousands of clones listed, approximately 78% were seen once. This specimen comes from a study of T cell repertoires in ileal Crohn's disease. Adults with ileal or ileocolonic Crohn's disease and an indication for resection were eligible. The TCR comes from an adult with Crohn's disease. Sequenced: ileal tissue. The chain is built from TRBV5-8 and TRBJ1-5; weak D call: TRBD1 (6 bases). CDR3 coding DNA: TGTGCCAGCAGCTTCGACAGGAATCAGCCCCAGCATTTT. Translated, it gives CASSFDRNQPQHF.